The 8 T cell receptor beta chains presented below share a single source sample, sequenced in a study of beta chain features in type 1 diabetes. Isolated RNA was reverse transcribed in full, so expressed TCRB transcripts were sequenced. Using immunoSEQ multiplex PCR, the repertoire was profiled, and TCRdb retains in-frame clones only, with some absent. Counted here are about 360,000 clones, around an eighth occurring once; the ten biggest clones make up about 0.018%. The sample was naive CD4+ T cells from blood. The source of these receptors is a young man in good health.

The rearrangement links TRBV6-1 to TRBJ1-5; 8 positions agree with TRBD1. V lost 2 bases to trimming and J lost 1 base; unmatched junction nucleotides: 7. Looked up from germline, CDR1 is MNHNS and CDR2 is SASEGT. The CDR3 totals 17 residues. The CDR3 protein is CASSEPGQGGSNQPQHF. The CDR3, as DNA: TGTGCCAGCAGTGAACCAGGACAGGGTGGGAGCAATCAGCCCCAGCATTTT.

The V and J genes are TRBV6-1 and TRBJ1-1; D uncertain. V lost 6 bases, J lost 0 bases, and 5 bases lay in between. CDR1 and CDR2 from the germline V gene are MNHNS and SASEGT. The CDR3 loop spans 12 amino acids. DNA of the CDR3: TGTGCCAGCAGGTCCTTGAACACTGAAGCTTTCTTT. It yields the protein CASRSLNTEAFF.

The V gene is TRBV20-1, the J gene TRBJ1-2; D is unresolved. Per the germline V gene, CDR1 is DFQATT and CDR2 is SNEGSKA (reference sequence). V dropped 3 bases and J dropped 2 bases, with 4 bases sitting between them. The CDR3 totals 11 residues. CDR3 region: CSASLNYGYTF. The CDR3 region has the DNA TGCAGTGCTAGCCTCAACTATGGCTACACCTTC.

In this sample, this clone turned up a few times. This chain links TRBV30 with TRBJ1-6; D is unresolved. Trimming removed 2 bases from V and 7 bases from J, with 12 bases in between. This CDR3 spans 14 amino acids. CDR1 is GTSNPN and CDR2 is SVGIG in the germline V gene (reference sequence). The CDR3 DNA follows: TGTGCCTGGAGTCCCGGGGATAGAAATTCACCCCTCCACTTT. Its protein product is CAWSPGDRNSPLHF.

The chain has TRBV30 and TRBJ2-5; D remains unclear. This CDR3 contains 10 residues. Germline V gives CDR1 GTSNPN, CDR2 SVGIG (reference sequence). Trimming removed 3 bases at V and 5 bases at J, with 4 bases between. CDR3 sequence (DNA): TGTGCCTGGAGCTTGGAGACCCAGTACTTC. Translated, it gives CAWSLETQYF.

For the CDR3, the DNA is TGTGCCAGCAGCTTATCTCAGGGAGGGAATTCACCCCTCCACTTT. It encodes CASSLSQGGNSPLHF. The chain recombines TRBV7-3 with TRBJ1-6, with D perhaps matching TRBD1 (5 bases). Trimming left V 2 bases short and J 7 bases short, with 12 bases between. Looked up from germline, CDR1 is SGHTA and CDR2 is FQGTGA. This CDR3 has 15 amino acids. Full variable domain (remainder filled in from reference TRBV7-3 and TRBJ1-6): GAGVSQTPSNKVTEKGKYVELRCDPISGHTALYWYRQSLGQGPEFLIYFQGTGAADDSGLPNDRFFAVRPEGSVSTLKIQRTERGDSAVYLCASSLSQGGNSPLHFGNGTRLTVT.

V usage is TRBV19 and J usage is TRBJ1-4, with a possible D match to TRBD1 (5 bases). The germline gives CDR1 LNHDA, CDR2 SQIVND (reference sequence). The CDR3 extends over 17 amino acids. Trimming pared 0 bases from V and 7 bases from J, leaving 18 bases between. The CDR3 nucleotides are TGTGCCAGTAGTATAGATGGACCCGGGAGAGGGGTTGAAAAACTGTTTTTT. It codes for CASSIDGPGRGVEKLFF.

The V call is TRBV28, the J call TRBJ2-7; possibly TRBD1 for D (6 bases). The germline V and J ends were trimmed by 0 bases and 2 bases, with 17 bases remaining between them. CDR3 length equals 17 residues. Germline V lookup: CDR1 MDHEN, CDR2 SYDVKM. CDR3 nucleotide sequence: TGTGCCAGCAGTTTATGGATGGGACAAAGATCTGCCTACGAGCAGTACTTC. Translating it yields CASSLWMGQRSAYEQYF.